Below are 3 T cell receptor beta chains sequenced from a single sample in a study of blood T cell repertoires in COVID-19. The protocol was immunoSEQ multiplex PCR, while the TCRdb copy is restricted to in-frame clones and leaves out a portion. This table holds under 200,000 clones, about 74% found once. Sequenced sample: peripheral blood. Receptors originate from an elderly woman with acute or convalescent COVID-19.

The chain joins TRBV3-1 (or the pseudogene TRBV3-2) to TRBJ1-2; D might be TRBD1 (6 bases). This CDR3 is 14 amino acids long. Germline V gives CDR1 LGHDT, CDR2 YNNKEL (reference sequence). V gave up 3 bases and J gave up 5 bases, with 13 bases separating them. The DNA of the CDR3 is TGTGCCAGCAGCCAGACTGGGCAGGGGTATGGCTACACCTTC. It specifies CASSQTGQGYGYTF.

V is TRBV5-4 and J is TRBJ1-3; TRBD1 agrees at 8 bases. After removal of 9 bases from V and 4 bases from J, the junction contained 9 bases not matched to a gene. This CDR3 is 14 amino acids long. Germline-derived CDR1 and CDR2 are SGHNT and YYREEE (reference sequence). Written as DNA, the CDR3 is TGTGCCACTTACGTGCAGGGGGCAGGAAACACCATATATTTT. Its protein is CATYVQGAGNTIYF.

The V call is TRBV5-1, the J call TRBJ2-3; the match to TRBD2 covers 7 bases. J was trimmed by 4 bases and V by 2 bases; bases with no gene match: 10. The length of the CDR3 is 16 residues. Looked up from germline, CDR1 is SGHRS and CDR2 is YFSETQ. The CDR3 is CASSFGGRGDADTQYF. The CDR3 coding sequence is TGCGCCAGCAGCTTTGGCGGGAGAGGGGACGCAGATACGCAGTATTTT.